The clone carrying this T cell receptor beta chain was recorded at least ten times. Its antigen is not known. CDR1 LGHDT and CDR2 YNNKEL come from the germline V gene (reference sequence). CDR3 size: 14 residues. The V and J ends lost 4 bases and 6 bases respectively, with 12 bases between them. The time point is: sample taken at primary tumor resection. No cells were sorted before sequencing. The whole RNA sequenced was extracted from tumor, nontumor lung or frozen PBMC. TCRdb reanalysed the 5' RACE reads using MiXCR and keeps one entry per CDR3 protein. The data hold about 1,200 distinct CDR3 sequences, with around 10% observed a single time. The data are from a study of spatial heterogeneity in lung cancer. Study as a whole: Detection consistently captured more beta-chain sequences than alpha-chain sequences.

Study-level results: For expanded intratumoral alpha and beta TCRs, counts tracked tumor mutation counts.

The sample was lung tumor tissue, taken at surgery. The sequence derives from a male donor with early-stage non-small cell lung cancer. The chain carries TRBV3-1 and TRBJ2-2; D unclear. CDR3 region: CASSPMVGSGELFF. As DNA, the CDR3 is TGTGCCAGCAGCCCCATGGTAGGATCCGGGGAGCTGTTTTTT.